A selection of T cell receptor beta chains follows, all from one sample in a study of cytotoxic CD8 clonotypes in ibrutinib-treated CLL. TCRdb's copy holds only in-frame clones and misses some; the assay was immunoSEQ multiplex PCR. The table records around 52,000 clones, around 55% of them present only once. The starting material was PBMCs, obtained after 24 months of ibrutinib treatment. All receptors derive from a human donor with chronic lymphocytic leukemia. CDR3s include the opening cysteine and the closing phenylalanine or tryptophan. D genes are given only for firm matches. Only part of the rows carry a size: once, few, many, or a class if the clone is expanded.

v_gene	d_gene	abundance	j_gene	CDR3nt	CDR3aa
TRBV6-5	.	.	TRBJ2-2	TGTGCCAGCCAAAGATCTGGCGGGGAGCTGTTTTTT	CASQRSGGELFF
TRBV5-1	TRBD2	.	TRBJ2-1	TGCGCCAGCAGCTACCTGAGCGGGGGCCTTTACAATGAGCAGTTCTTC	CASSYLSGGLYNEQFF
TRBV6-1	TRBD1	many	TRBJ1-5	TGTGCCAGCTGCCTTTGGGACAGCAGGAATCAGCCCCAGCATTTT	CASCLWDSRNQPQHF
TRBV6-5	.	once	TRBJ1-2	TGTGCCAGCAGTTACCTGCGGGGGGGGCTCGATGGCTACACCTTC	CASSYLRGGLDGYTF
TRBV20-1	.	.	TRBJ2-2	TGCAGTGCAATAGACACCGGGGAGCTGTTTTTT	CSAIDTGELFF
TRBV10-2	TRBD2	few	TRBJ2-2	TGCGCCAGCAGTGTCCTAGCGGGAGCCAGCGGGGAGCTGTTTTTT	CASSVLAGASGELFF
TRBV5-1	.	.	TRBJ2-1	TGCGCCAGCAGCTTGGATATCGGGCAGTTCTTC	CASSLDIGQFF
TRBV6-9	TRBD1	.	TRBJ2-2	TGTGCCAGCAGTCCAGGGGGCCCCGGGGAGCTGTTTTTT	CASSPGGPGELFF
TRBV5-1	.	.	TRBJ1-2	TGCGCCAGCAGCTTGGTTGGGAGCGGCTACACCTTC	CASSLVGSGYTF
TRBV2	.	.	TRBJ2-1	TGTGCCTACAGGGACTTCTCCTCCTACAATGAGCAGTTCTTC	CAYRDFSSYNEQFF
TRBV7-2	.	.	TRBJ2-1	TGTGCCAGCAGCTTGTCTAATGAGCAGTTCTTC	CASSLSNEQFF
TRBV19	.	.	TRBJ1-4	TGTGCCAGTAGTATAGTTCGACAGGCGAAGGAAAAACTGTTTTTT	CASSIVRQAKEKLFF
TRBV18	.	few	TRBJ1-5	TGTGCCAGCTCACTTGGCCCAGGAAATCAGCCCCAGCATTTT	CASSLGPGNQPQHF
TRBV27	.	many	TRBJ1-1	TGTGCCAGCAGTTTCTATCCGGGTAACACTGAAGCTTTCTTT	CASSFYPGNTEAFF
TRBV19	TRBD1	few	TRBJ1-1	TGTGCCAGTAGCATGGACAGGTCAAACACTGAAGCTTTCTTT	CASSMDRSNTEAFF
TRBV7-2	.	few	TRBJ2-5	TGTGCCAGCAGCTGGAGAATCGGGAGCAGGGAGACCCAGTACTTC	CASSWRIGSRETQYF
TRBV18	TRBD2	.	TRBJ2-1	TGTGCCACCGGGACTAGCGGCTACAATGAGCAGTTCTTC	CATGTSGYNEQFF
TRBV5-1	.	.	TRBJ2-1	TGCGCCAGCAGCCCGACGGGCCGCGGGCACAATGAGCAGTTCTTC	CASSPTGRGHNEQFF
TRBV13	TRBD2	.	TRBJ2-3	TGTGCCAGCAGCTTACGAGCGGGGGGATTCACAGATACGCAGTATTTT	CASSLRAGGFTDTQYF
TRBV2	.	once	TRBJ2-7	TGTGCCAGCAGTGAAGTGAGGTCCTACGAGCAGTACTTC	CASSEVRSYEQYF
TRBV12-5	TRBD2	few	TRBJ2-5	TGTGCTAGTGGCGGGGCGGGAGGGCCGGAGGGGTACCAAGAGACCCAGTACTTC	CASGGAGGPEGYQETQYF
TRBV18	TRBD2	few	TRBJ2-3	TGTGCCAGCTCCCCACTAGCGTTTAGCACAGATACGCAGTATTTT	CASSPLAFSTDTQYF
TRBV30	.	many	TRBJ2-7	TGTGCCTGGAGTGACGAGGAGAGGTACGAGCAGTACTTC	CAWSDEERYEQYF
TRBV29-1	.	.	TRBJ1-3	TGCAGCGTTGAGGGGGCGAGAAACACCATATATTTT	CSVEGARNTIYF
TRBV5-4	TRBD1	few	TRBJ2-1	TGTGCCAGCAGCTTGAGGGGGCCGATTTACAATGAGCAGTTCTTC	CASSLRGPIYNEQFF
TRBV20-1	TRBD2	.	TRBJ2-5	TGCAGTGCTCGGGGGGAAGAGACCCAGTACTTC	CSARGEETQYF
TRBV27	.	.	TRBJ2-3	TGTGCCAGCAGTTTAACCTTCACAGATACGCAGTATTTT	CASSLTFTDTQYF
TRBV7-8	.	.	TRBJ2-5	TGTGCCAGCAGCGCCAACAGGCCCCAAGAGACCCAGTACTTC	CASSANRPQETQYF
TRBV2	TRBD1	.	TRBJ1-5	TGTGCCAGCAGGCCAACAGGGGCCCAAGATCAGCCCCAGCATTTT	CASRPTGAQDQPQHF
TRBV2	TRBD1	many	TRBJ1-4	TGTGCCAGCCGAACAGGGGTTAATGAAAAACTGTTTTTT	CASRTGVNEKLFF
TRBV29-1	.	few	TRBJ1-1	TGCAGCGCCGGCCTCGGAGGGGTAGGCACTGAAGCTTTCTTT	CSAGLGGVGTEAFF
TRBV6-5	TRBD1	.	TRBJ2-1	TGTGCCAGCAGTAAGGGACAGGTGAGGTACAATGAGCAGTTCTTC	CASSKGQVRYNEQFF
TRBV5-6	TRBD2	few	TRBJ2-3	TGTGCCAGCAGCCCTCGGCGGGGGGGCATAGATACGCAGTATTTT	CASSPRRGGIDTQYF
TRBV7-9	TRBD1	.	TRBJ1-2	TGTGCCAGCAGCCCGATGTGGGACAGGACCGCCTATGGCTACACCTTC	CASSPMWDRTAYGYTF
TRBV6-5	TRBD2	.	TRBJ2-1	TGTGCCAGCAGTTACTTAGCGGGAGTCCGCAATGAGCAGTTCTTC	CASSYLAGVRNEQFF
TRBV7-9	.	medium-sized	TRBJ1-2	TGTGCCAGCAGCTTATTTCCCCGGGGGCCACGGGATTCGAACTATGGCTACACCTTC	CASSLFPRGPRDSNYGYTF
TRBV30	.	few	TRBJ2-3	TGTGCCTGGAGTAGGGCCAGCACAGATACGCAGTATTTT	CAWSRASTDTQYF
TRBV5-1	TRBD2	few	TRBJ2-7	TGCGCCAGCAGCTTGGGGGCCGGGACTAGCGGGAGGCAGTACTTC	CASSLGAGTSGRQYF
TRBV11-2	TRBD2	.	TRBJ2-5	TGTGCCAGCAGCTTAGTGGGGACTAGCGGGAGGTCCCAAGAGACCCAGTACTTC	CASSLVGTSGRSQETQYF
TRBV5-4	TRBD2	once	TRBJ2-3	TGTGCCAGCAGGCCTAGCGGGGGTTGGACAGATACGCAGTATTTT	CASRPSGGWTDTQYF
TRBV5-6	.	many	TRBJ2-3	TGTGCCAGCAGCTCCCTTGGTGACACAGATACGCAGTATTTT	CASSSLGDTDTQYF
TRBV6-5	.	.	TRBJ1-1	TGTGCCAGCAGTGAATCCGCCTCGGAGGGAGCTTTCTTT	CASSESASEGAFF
TRBV19	TRBD2	few	TRBJ2-5	TGTGCCAGTAAAAGAGGGAGTAGCGGGAGGGCAGAGACCCAGTACTTC	CASKRGSSGRAETQYF
TRBV5-1	.	.	TRBJ2-5	TGCGCCAGCAGCTTGCATCCAGAGACCCAGTACTTC	CASSLHPETQYF
TRBV6-1	TRBD1	.	TRBJ2-1	TGTGCCAGCACCCCGGACAGGGGGCTCTACAATGAGCAGTTCTTC	CASTPDRGLYNEQFF
TRBV18	.	few	TRBJ1-3	TGTGCCAGCTCACCAGCATTTCCGCAGAGCTCTGGAAACACCATATATTTT	CASSPAFPQSSGNTIYF
TRBV5-1	TRBD1	.	TRBJ2-7	TGCGCCAGCAGCCCGGGACAGGATTACGAGCAGTACTTC	CASSPGQDYEQYF
TRBV23-1	.	.	TRBJ2-1	TGCGCCATTTCGGGGCAGAGCTCCTACAATGAGCAGTTCTTC	CAISGQSSYNEQFF
TRBV9	TRBD2	.	TRBJ2-7	TGTGCCAGCAGCCCCAGGACTAGCGGGAGTCATTGGTGGGTGTACGAGCAGTACTTC	CASSPRTSGSHWWVYEQYF
TRBV25-1	TRBD2	.	TRBJ2-3	TGTGCCAGCAGTAAATTGAGACTAGCCAGCGCAGATACGCAGTATTTT	CASSKLRLASADTQYF